This TCR beta chain was captured in a study of cytomegalovirus exposure and HLA in healthy donors. Findings and limits, study-wide: Of the V segments, some could not be distinguished, including TRBV6-2 and TRBV6-3, and were excluded. Productive status was seen about 90% or about 30% of the time for most TCR beta V segments in an earlier analysis.

PCR was performed using 60 Vbeta and 13 Jbeta primers. TCRdb keeps only in-frame clones here, not all; method: immunoSEQ multiplex PCR. Here the sample spans some 160,000 clones, 78% being singletons. Turning to this clone: Its matching antigen is unknown.

V gave up 2 bases and J gave up 8 bases; unmatched junction bases: 5. The CDR3 has 14 residues. The germline V gene has CDR1 LNHDA and CDR2 SQIVND (reference sequence). This sequence joins TRBV19 and TRBJ2-4, with 8 bases matching TRBD2. The sample consisted of PBMCs. The TCR sequence derives from a male donor in good health and CMV-seronegative. The CDR3: CASSITGGRDIQYF. Written as DNA, the CDR3 is TGTGCCAGTAGTATAACGGGGGGGAGGGACATTCAGTACTTC.